This TCR beta chain was identified during a study of T-cell reconstitution after alpha-beta-depleted transplantation in children. Regarding the study as a whole: Expanded graft clones numbering several hundred reportedly gave rise to alpha-beta T cells about two months after transplant. Newly produced T cells mostly provided counts and TCRbeta diversity after one year, as hyperexpanded clones declined.

Preparation of the TCRbeta library was carried out with unique molecular identifiers. TCRdb reprocessed the PCR reads via MiXCR and lists one record per CDR3 protein. The repertoire consists of about 140,000 distinct CDR3 sequences, with 8% to 10% occurring once and the leading ten covering less than 20%. This clonotype was counted a few times. Its antigen is currently unknown. The V gene end was trimmed by 0 bases and the J gene end by 5 bases; junction bases not matched to a gene: 16. The CDR3 length is 19 residues. Germline V gives CDR1 MNHEY, CDR2 SVGAGI. The V gene is TRBV6-5, the J gene TRBJ2-7; 10 nucleotides line up with TRBD2. Source: PBMCs, mostly from graft donor cells, taken 180 days after TCRalphabeta/CD19-depleted stem cell transplant. The receptor comes from a female patient younger than 10 who had a stem cell transplant for congenital amegakaryocytic thrombocytopenia, so the T cells may come from the graft donor. DNA of the CDR3: TGTGCCAGCAGTTACTCTTTTATTGTAGCGGGAGGTATAGAGGACGAGCAGTACTTC. Its protein product is CASSYSFIVAGGIEDEQYF.